This T cell receptor (beta chain) was sequenced for a study of response to subunit inactivated influenza vaccine. Whole-study results and caveats: Authors suggested seasonal influenza vaccinations each recruit few new T cells.

TCRdb re-derived calls from the RT-PCR reads in MiXCR, one entry per CDR3 protein. There are 500,000 to 600,000 distinct CDR3 sequences in the sample; less than 15% occur only once, and over 8.5% lies in the top ten. This clonotype appeared a single time. Its target is not known. This clonotype originated in a man aged 50-59 years who received an inactivated influenza vaccine. This material consisted of PBMCs from blood, taken roughly 13 days after vaccination.

CDR3 amino acids: CASSLAMNRGSYEQYF. The CDR3 coding sequence is TGTGCCAGCAGCTTGGCAATGAACAGGGGCTCCTACGAGCAGTACTTC. The genes are TRBV5-6 and TRBJ2-7; 7 bases align to TRBD1. Germline V gene data show CDR1 as SGHDT and CDR2 as YYEEEE. The CDR3 has 16 residues. Trimming took 0 bases from V and 0 from J; bases not matched to a gene: 6.